The T cell receptor beta chain described here comes from a study of blood T cell repertoires in COVID-19. Study-wide context: The United States, Italy and Spain supplied acute and convalescent COVID-19 samples. The cDNA or gDNA used as material had been derived from T cells, B-cell-depleted T cells, or PBMCs.

Germline CDR1 reads SGHVS; CDR2 reads FNYEAQ. V lost 3 bases and J lost 4; bases outside the gene matches: 9. This CDR3 spans 16 amino acids. Per the original methods: Reference gene primer amplification in the assay estimated nucleated cell counts. TCRdb keeps only in-frame clones here, not all; method: immunoSEQ multiplex PCR. V, J and clone size derive from that table, while D and trimming were established from the DNA sequence. The data contain fewer than 250,000 clones, around 88% of them singletons. This clonotype was sampled from a man between 50 and 59 years old with active or convalescent COVID-19. Sequences were obtained from peripheral blood. The chain couples TRBV7-6 to TRBJ2-1; 7 bases are shared with TRBD1. This CDR3 reads CASSLRQGWEYNEQFF. The CDR3, as DNA: TGTGCCAGCAGCTTGCGACAGGGATGGGAATACAATGAGCAGTTCTTC.